The sequence of this T cell receptor (beta chain) was determined in a study of identical twins. TCRdb re-called the 5' RACE reads through MiXCR, storing one row per CDR3 protein. The sample yields approximately 1.8 million distinct CDR3 sequences, 32% seen once. This clonotype was recorded a few times. Material for sequencing was cord blood. The TCR comes from a newborn girl in good health.

CDR3 sequence: CASSQGGQANYGYTF. DNA of the CDR3: TGTGCCAGCAGCCAAGGGGGACAGGCTAACTATGGCTACACCTTC. This sequence joins TRBV3-1 and TRBJ1-2; 8 bases map to TRBD1. The CDR3 covers 15 residues. Germline CDR1 is LGHDT and CDR2 is YNNKEL (reference sequence). The V gene end was trimmed by 1 base and the J gene end by 0 bases; junction bases not matched to a gene: 1.